What follows is one TCR beta chain and its context. Assay used: immunoSEQ multiplex PCR; TCRdb lists only in-frame clones, some missing. The repertoire holds hundreds of thousands of clones, with about 96% as singletons. The germline V gene has CDR1 SGHAT and CDR2 FQNNGV. The ends were cut back, 6 bases at V and 0 bases at J, with 12 bases in the middle. The CDR3 extends over 15 amino acids. This sample is drawn from a study of shared clonotypes between healthy human individuals. Study as a whole: There were three CD4 naive, three CD4 memory, two CD8 naive and one CD8 memory plates per donor.

It was CD45RO-negative cells, positively selected for CCR7, that made up naive CD8 cells, with terminally differentiated effector memory CD45RA+ cells excluded. Material: naive CD8+ T cells sorted from blood. The V call is TRBV11-2, the J call TRBJ2-1, with D perhaps matching TRBD2 (6 bases). The TCR sequence derives from a woman between 25 and 40 years old in good health. This chain's CDR3 is CASSWTTYSYNEQFF. The CDR3 coding sequence is TGTGCCAGCAGTTGGACTACTTACTCCTACAATGAGCAGTTCTTC.